This is a list of T cell receptor beta chains from one sample in a study of CD8+ T cells in alopecia areata. Method: immunoSEQ multiplex PCR; TCRdb's copy keeps in-frame clones and lacks some. The sample holds about 180,000 clones; 50% to 75% are singletons and the top ten take roughly 14%. The specimen was CD4+ T cells sorted from blood, collected at week 0. These receptors were taken from a human donor with alopecia areata. The CDR3 runs from the conserved cysteine through the conserved F or W. The order of the fields is V gene, J gene, CDR3 protein.

TRBV4-2,TRBJ1-1,CASSQDYDRGNTEAFF
TRBV7-2,TRBJ1-6,CASSLNRDNSPLHF
TRBV29-1,TRBJ1-1,CSVGQGGNTEAFF
TRBV7-9,TRBJ2-7,CASSSGQGSYEQYF
TRBV27,TRBJ1-1,CASSLSRTDMNTEAFF
TRBV7-3,TRBJ1-1,CASSSTAGRGIKAEAFF
TRBV27,TRBJ2-7,CASSLSLGGTGYSYEQYF
TRBV30,TRBJ2-6,CAWSSTGANVLTF
TRBV18,TRBJ2-7,CASSQGKGWAYEQYF
TRBV15,TRBJ2-3,CATSRDGQSTDTQYF
TRBV5-1,TRBJ1-6,CASSLAGVGSPLHF
TRBV18,TRBJ2-7,CASSSGHEQYF
TRBV7-2,TRBJ2-7,CASSRQGYEQYF
TRBV27,TRBJ2-7,CASSGGYEQYF
TRBV4-2,TRBJ1-6,CASSHVTRGNSPLHF